A selection of T cell receptor beta chains follows, all from one sample in a study of beta chain features in type 1 diabetes. TCRdb's copy holds only in-frame clones and misses some; the assay was immunoSEQ multiplex PCR. The sample lists hundreds of thousands of clones, about 17% occurring once. Sequencing was done on a sample of naive CD4+ T cells from blood. These receptor sequences come from a woman aged 18-29 years in good health. Both conserved end residues are part of each CDR3. The D gene is left open where the match is weak. Expanded clones are given a class, and other clones once, few, many or no size at all.

TRBV6-6	-	-	TRBJ2-7	TGTGCCAGCAGTTACTCCGGCGGGACCCCCTACGAGCAGTACTTC	CASSYSGGTPYEQYF
TRBV15	-	few	TRBJ1-1	TGTGCCACCAGCAGAGACTATCTGGGGGAAACTGAAGCTTTCTTT	CATSRDYLGETEAFF
TRBV28	TRBD2	-	TRBJ2-5	TGTGCCAGCAATATAGCGGGGAGTTACCAAGAGACCCAGTACTTC	CASNIAGSYQETQYF
TRBV7-2	-	-	TRBJ2-2	TGTGCCAGCAGCCCGAACACCGGGGAGCTGTTTTTT	CASSPNTGELFF
TRBV28	-	-	TRBJ1-3	TGTGCCAGCAGTGAGACAGGAAACACCATATATTTT	CASSETGNTIYF
TRBV28	-	-	TRBJ1-2	TGTGCCAGCAGCTCAGTGGGGACAAAGCATGGCTACACCTTC	CASSSVGTKHGYTF
TRBV13	-	-	TRBJ2-1	TGTGCCAGCAGCTTAGCTCGTGAGCAGTTCTTC	CASSLAREQFF
TRBV2	-	-	TRBJ2-2	TGTGCCAGCAGTGAATCCCGGTATTCCGGGGAGCTGTTTTTT	CASSESRYSGELFF
TRBV18	TRBD1	few	TRBJ1-1	TGTGCCAGCTCACCTAATTCCAGGGGGCATGACGCTGAAGCTTTCTTT	CASSPNSRGHDAEAFF
TRBV4-2	-	-	TRBJ1-5	TGTGCCAGCAGCCAAGATGAGGGGACGTGGCCCCAGCATTTT	CASSQDEGTWPQHF
TRBV19	-	-	TRBJ1-1	TGTGCCAGTAGTGTTCGACAGAGCACAAGCGTGAACACTGAAGCTTTCTTT	CASSVRQSTSVNTEAFF
TRBV28	TRBD1	-	TRBJ2-7	TGTGCCAGCAGTTTCCAGGGACAGGGAAAGTTGTACGAGCAGTACTTC	CASSFQGQGKLYEQYF
TRBV11-2	TRBD2	-	TRBJ2-7	TGTGCCAGCAGCTGGACTAGCGGGAGCTCCTACGAGCAGTACTTC	CASSWTSGSSYEQYF
TRBV25-1	-	-	TRBJ2-2	TGTGCCAGCAGAAGGTCTACGAACACCGGGGAGCTGTTTTTT	CASRRSTNTGELFF
TRBV27	-	few	TRBJ2-7	TGTGCCAGCAGTACCGGGAGCGGACACTACGAGCAGTACTTC	CASSTGSGHYEQYF
TRBV2	TRBD1	few	TRBJ1-5	TGTGCCAGCAGTGGTGGACAGGGGGCCGGTCAGCCCCAGCATTTT	CASSGGQGAGQPQHF
TRBV15	-	few	TRBJ1-2	TGTGCCACCTCTCCAGACTCTAACTATGGCTACACCTTC	CATSPDSNYGYTF
TRBV19	TRBD1	-	TRBJ1-5	TGTGCCAGTAGTATCGACAGGGGAGGCGGTAAGCCCCAGCATTTT	CASSIDRGGGKPQHF
TRBV2	-	-	TRBJ2-7	TGTGCCAGCCACCAGTCCCCCAGGGCCTACGAGCAGTACTTC	CASHQSPRAYEQYF
TRBV6-6	-	-	TRBJ1-1	TGTGCCAGCAGTTACCCACGTGAGAGCGTGAACACTGAAGCTTTCTTT	CASSYPRESVNTEAFF
TRBV18	TRBD1	-	TRBJ2-6	TGTGCCAGCTCACCGTTCGAAGTGGGACAGGGAGCGTCTGGGGCCAACGTCCTGACTTTC	CASSPFEVGQGASGANVLTF
TRBV7-2	-	-	TRBJ2-7	TGTGCCAGCAGCCCGGTGCGCAGGGACGAGCAGTACTTC	CASSPVRRDEQYF
TRBV4-1	-	-	TRBJ1-4	TGCGCCAGCAGCCGCCAGGGCTCAACTAATGAAAAACTGTTTTTT	CASSRQGSTNEKLFF
TRBV7-8	TRBD1	-	TRBJ2-7	TGTGCCAGCAGCGTGATGGGACAGGGGGCCTACGAGCAGTACTTC	CASSVMGQGAYEQYF
TRBV5-5	TRBD2	-	TRBJ2-7	TGTGCCAGCAGCTTGGACCAACTTAGCGGGAGGGCGCACGAGCAGTACTTC	CASSLDQLSGRAHEQYF
TRBV14	-	-	TRBJ2-5	TGTGCCAGCAGCTATACTGCCCTAGCTACAAAAGAGACCCAGTACTTC	CASSYTALATKETQYF
TRBV4-3	-	-	TRBJ1-2	TGCGCCAGCAGCCCCCGCAGGGCCGCGAGTGGCTACACCTTC	CASSPRRAASGYTF
TRBV7-9	-	few	TRBJ1-2	TGTGCCAGCAGCTTAGCGAGCCAGGGGCTTTCTAACTATGGCTACACCTTC	CASSLASQGLSNYGYTF
TRBV28	-	few	TRBJ2-7	TGTGCTTCCCGACGGCAGGGATCGAGAGAGCAGTACTTC	CASRRQGSREQYF
TRBV4-1	-	-	TRBJ2-7	TGCGCCAGCAGCCAAGACCCTCGAGAGAGGGGGAGTATCTACGAGCAGTACTTC	CASSQDPRERGSIYEQYF
TRBV6-1	-	few	TRBJ1-3	TGTGCCAGCAGCCACGAGACAACTGGAAACACCATATATTTT	CASSHETTGNTIYF
TRBV5-1	TRBD2	-	TRBJ2-3	TGCGCCAGCAGCTTGGGACTAGCGGGACTCACAGATACGCAGTATTTT	CASSLGLAGLTDTQYF
TRBV27	-	-	TRBJ2-7	TGTGCCAGCAGCGAAACCTACAGGGTGGGCTACGAGCAGTACTTC	CASSETYRVGYEQYF
TRBV28	-	few	TRBJ1-5	TGTGCCAGCAGTTTTGGGGGCTTAGGTAATCAGCCCCAGCATTTT	CASSFGGLGNQPQHF
TRBV19	-	few	TRBJ1-5	TGTGCCAGTCGACGGCCTCAAGGGGGACAGCCCCAGCATTTT	CASRRPQGGQPQHF
TRBV9	TRBD1	-	TRBJ1-1	TGTGCCAGCAGCTCCGGGGACAGAGACACTGAAGCTTTCTTT	CASSSGDRDTEAFF
TRBV28	-	-	TRBJ2-1	TGTGCCAGCAGTTTTCCGGGACGCTCCTACAATGAGCAGTTCTTC	CASSFPGRSYNEQFF
TRBV5-4	TRBD2	few	TRBJ2-6	TGTGCCAGCAGCCAGCGGGGAACTGGGGCCAACGTCCTGACTTTC	CASSQRGTGANVLTF
TRBV29-1	-	-	TRBJ2-5	TGCAGCCATTACGGCGGACAAGAGACCCAGTACTTC	CSHYGGQETQYF
TRBV7-9	TRBD1	-	TRBJ1-1	TGTGCCAGCAGCTACGAAGGACAGGGGGAAGCTTTCTTT	CASSYEGQGEAFF
TRBV4-3	-	few	TRBJ2-3	TGCGCCAGCAGCCAAGGAGCCCAGGACACAGATACGCAGTATTTT	CASSQGAQDTDTQYF
TRBV23-1	-	many	TRBJ2-4	TGCGCCAGCAGTCAGTACTTAGCCAAAAACATTCAGTACTTC	CASSQYLAKNIQYF